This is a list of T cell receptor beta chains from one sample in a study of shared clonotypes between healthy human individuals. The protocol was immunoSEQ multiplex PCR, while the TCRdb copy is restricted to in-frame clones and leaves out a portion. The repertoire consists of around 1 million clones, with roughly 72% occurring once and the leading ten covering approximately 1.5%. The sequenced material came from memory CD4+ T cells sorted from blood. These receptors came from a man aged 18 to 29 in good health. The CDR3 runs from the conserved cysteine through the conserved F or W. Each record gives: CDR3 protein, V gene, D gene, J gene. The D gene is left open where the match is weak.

CDR3aa: CASSPGTDHYNSPLHF
v_gene: TRBV7-2
d_gene: NA
j_gene: TRBJ1-6

CDR3aa: CASSGTSGAFTQYF
v_gene: TRBV9
d_gene: TRBD2
j_gene: TRBJ2-3

CDR3aa: CASSQVSGINSPLHF
v_gene: TRBV4-1
d_gene: NA
j_gene: TRBJ1-6

CDR3aa: CASTSDRGVSQPQHF
v_gene: TRBV19
d_gene: TRBD1
j_gene: TRBJ1-5

CDR3aa: CAWRTVNSPLHF
v_gene: TRBV30
d_gene: NA
j_gene: TRBJ1-6

CDR3aa: CSVMVAGGGSEQFF
v_gene: TRBV29-1
d_gene: TRBD2
j_gene: TRBJ2-1

CDR3aa: CASSEELAGGDTQYF
v_gene: TRBV2
d_gene: TRBD2
j_gene: TRBJ2-3

CDR3aa: CASSPLLSQGQNTEAFF
v_gene: TRBV18
d_gene: NA
j_gene: TRBJ1-1

CDR3aa: CASSPPSRGSLTDTQYF
v_gene: TRBV13
d_gene: NA
j_gene: TRBJ2-3

CDR3aa: CASSLVGGTSYEQYF
v_gene: TRBV7-8
d_gene: NA
j_gene: TRBJ2-7

CDR3aa: CAWSVRAPGELFF
v_gene: TRBV30
d_gene: NA
j_gene: TRBJ2-2

CDR3aa: CASGLYQPQHF
v_gene: TRBV6-1
d_gene: NA
j_gene: TRBJ1-5

CDR3aa: CASRIGNTEAFF
v_gene: TRBV5-1
d_gene: NA
j_gene: TRBJ1-1

CDR3aa: CASSSYNEQFF
v_gene: TRBV28
d_gene: NA
j_gene: TRBJ2-1

CDR3aa: CASSFLSGGRYEQYF
v_gene: TRBV7-9
d_gene: TRBD1
j_gene: TRBJ2-7

CDR3aa: CATSRDREYSGNTIYF
v_gene: TRBV15
d_gene: NA
j_gene: TRBJ1-3

CDR3aa: CASSKALAGAGELFF
v_gene: TRBV10-1
d_gene: TRBD2
j_gene: TRBJ2-2

CDR3aa: CASSVLLDSPLHF
v_gene: TRBV7-6
d_gene: NA
j_gene: TRBJ1-6

CDR3aa: CASSVTGPRGNSPLHF
v_gene: TRBV2
d_gene: NA
j_gene: TRBJ1-6

CDR3aa: CASSPGQLRGNEQFF
v_gene: TRBV18
d_gene: NA
j_gene: TRBJ2-1

CDR3aa: CASSPGRGGADTQYF
v_gene: TRBV6-5
d_gene: NA
j_gene: TRBJ2-3

CDR3aa: CASSLTSGGLQQFF
v_gene: TRBV28
d_gene: TRBD2
j_gene: TRBJ2-1

CDR3aa: CASSQTGGSYMLYGYTF
v_gene: TRBV11-2
d_gene: NA
j_gene: TRBJ1-2

CDR3aa: CASSIGLEQYF
v_gene: TRBV11-2
d_gene: NA
j_gene: TRBJ2-7

CDR3aa: CASRRAPQETQYF
v_gene: TRBV5-6
d_gene: NA
j_gene: TRBJ2-5

CDR3aa: CASSFRDNSYNEQFF
v_gene: TRBV7-7
d_gene: NA
j_gene: TRBJ2-1

CDR3aa: CASGAGNYEQYF
v_gene: TRBV6-6
d_gene: NA
j_gene: TRBJ2-7

CDR3aa: CARSLEWRPTSTDTQYF
v_gene: TRBV5-3
d_gene: NA
j_gene: TRBJ2-3

CDR3aa: CASSPSGFTDTQYF
v_gene: TRBV7-3
d_gene: NA
j_gene: TRBJ2-3

CDR3aa: CAWSVGGGRDTQYF
v_gene: TRBV30
d_gene: NA
j_gene: TRBJ2-3

CDR3aa: CASSPSLAGASNEQFF
v_gene: TRBV5-1
d_gene: TRBD2
j_gene: TRBJ2-1

CDR3aa: CASSLEPATSGNTIYF
v_gene: TRBV7-2
d_gene: NA
j_gene: TRBJ1-3

CDR3aa: CASSLEWIEDGELFF
v_gene: TRBV5-1
d_gene: NA
j_gene: TRBJ2-2

CDR3aa: CASSEHSGTSSYEQYF
v_gene: TRBV25-1
d_gene: TRBD2
j_gene: TRBJ2-7

CDR3aa: CASSYDGNYGYTF
v_gene: TRBV6-5
d_gene: NA
j_gene: TRBJ1-2

CDR3aa: CAWTEGGQGSPLHF
v_gene: TRBV30
d_gene: TRBD1
j_gene: TRBJ1-6

CDR3aa: CATCQTGQETQYF
v_gene: TRBV5-6
d_gene: NA
j_gene: TRBJ2-5

CDR3aa: CASSITAYSNQPQHF
v_gene: TRBV19
d_gene: NA
j_gene: TRBJ1-5

CDR3aa: CASSRDRGRVDEGYTF
v_gene: TRBV6-6
d_gene: TRBD1
j_gene: TRBJ1-2

CDR3aa: CASSLSRAGDTQYF
v_gene: TRBV5-6
d_gene: NA
j_gene: TRBJ2-3

CDR3aa: CATAGGREQYF
v_gene: TRBV28
d_gene: TRBD2
j_gene: TRBJ2-7

CDR3aa: CASSAQGTRPEQFF
v_gene: TRBV9
d_gene: TRBD1
j_gene: TRBJ2-1

CDR3aa: CASSMSTASNQPQHF
v_gene: TRBV19
d_gene: NA
j_gene: TRBJ1-5

CDR3aa: CASSQSVISGPNYGYTF
v_gene: TRBV16
d_gene: NA
j_gene: TRBJ1-2

CDR3aa: CASSQGPGGNTEAFF
v_gene: TRBV4-1
d_gene: NA
j_gene: TRBJ1-1

CDR3aa: CATRPSGGAVQYF
v_gene: TRBV15
d_gene: TRBD2
j_gene: TRBJ2-5

CDR3aa: CASSLAGGLAGGYEQFF
v_gene: TRBV7-8
d_gene: TRBD2
j_gene: TRBJ2-1

CDR3aa: CASSQGGPSNIQYF
v_gene: TRBV7-6
d_gene: NA
j_gene: TRBJ2-4

CDR3aa: CASSSKTGQSSYEQYF
v_gene: TRBV6-5
d_gene: TRBD1
j_gene: TRBJ2-7

CDR3aa: CASSALGGSRDEQYF
v_gene: TRBV11-2
d_gene: NA
j_gene: TRBJ2-7

CDR3aa: CASSLGTSAYEQYF
v_gene: TRBV5-1
d_gene: TRBD2
j_gene: TRBJ2-7

CDR3aa: CAWSVGPLGEQYF
v_gene: TRBV30
d_gene: NA
j_gene: TRBJ2-7